Detailed here is one T cell receptor beta chain. This CDR3 region has 17 residues. Germline CDR1 and CDR2: MNHEY and SMNVEV (reference sequence). Deletions cut 0 bases from V and 4 bases from J, with 17 bases between. The data stem from a study of blood T cell repertoires in COVID-19. Those enrolled, adults aged 18 to 89 years, came from about two dozen US areas. Measured with immunoSEQ multiplex PCR; TCRdb has only the in-frame clones, and not every one. Of about 280,000 clones in the sample, approximately 80% were seen once. The receptor's source is a man aged 35 to 55 who had been exposed to COVID-19. This rearrangement joins TRBV27 to TRBJ2-3, with TRBD2 as a possible D gene (5 bases). Sample: PBMCs or T cells enriched from blood (not recorded which). The CDR3 sequence: CASSLSEGLWSADTQYF. For the CDR3, the DNA is TGTGCCAGCAGTTTATCGGAAGGACTGTGGTCGGCAGATACGCAGTATTTT.